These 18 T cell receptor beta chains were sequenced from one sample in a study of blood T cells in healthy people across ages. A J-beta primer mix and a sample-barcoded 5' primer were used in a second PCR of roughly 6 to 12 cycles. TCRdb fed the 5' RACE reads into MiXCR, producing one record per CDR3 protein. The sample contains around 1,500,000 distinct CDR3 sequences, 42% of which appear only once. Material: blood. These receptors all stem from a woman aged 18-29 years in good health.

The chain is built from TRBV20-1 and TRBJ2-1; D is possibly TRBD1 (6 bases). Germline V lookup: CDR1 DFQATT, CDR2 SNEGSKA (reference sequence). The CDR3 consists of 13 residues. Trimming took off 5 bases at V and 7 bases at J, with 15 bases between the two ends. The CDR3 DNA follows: TGCAGTGCTTACCAGACAGGAGGTAATGAGCAGTTCTTC. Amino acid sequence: CSAYQTGGNEQFF.

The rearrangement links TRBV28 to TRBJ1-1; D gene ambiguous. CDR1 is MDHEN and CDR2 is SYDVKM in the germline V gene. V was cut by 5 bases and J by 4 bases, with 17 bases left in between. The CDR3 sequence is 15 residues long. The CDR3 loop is CASSGIVGGVTEAFF. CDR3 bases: TGTGCCAGCAGTGGGATTGTAGGCGGCGTCACTGAAGCTTTCTTT.

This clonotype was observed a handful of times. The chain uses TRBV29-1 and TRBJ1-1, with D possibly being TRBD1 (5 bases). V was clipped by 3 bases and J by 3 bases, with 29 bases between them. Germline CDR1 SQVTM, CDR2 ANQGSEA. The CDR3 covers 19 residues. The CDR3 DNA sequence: TGCAGCGTTGATCCCGCCGTGTCATTTGGGGACGGCGGGGACACTGAAGCTTTCTTT. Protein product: CSVDPAVSFGDGGDTEAFF.

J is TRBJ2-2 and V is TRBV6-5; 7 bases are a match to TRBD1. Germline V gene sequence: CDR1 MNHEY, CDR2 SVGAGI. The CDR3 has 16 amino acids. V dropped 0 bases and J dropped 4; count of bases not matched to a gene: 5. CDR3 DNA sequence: TGTGCCAGCAGTTACTCGATCACAGGGGTCACCGGGGAGCTGTTTTTT. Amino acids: CASSYSITGVTGELFF.

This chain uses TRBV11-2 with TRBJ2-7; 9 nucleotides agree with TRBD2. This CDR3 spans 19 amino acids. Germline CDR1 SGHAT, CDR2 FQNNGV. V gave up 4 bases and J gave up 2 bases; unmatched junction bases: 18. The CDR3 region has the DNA TGTGCCAGCAGCTCCCGGGGTCTAGCGGGACCGTACCCTCCCTACGAGCAGTACTTC. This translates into CASSSRGLAGPYPPYEQYF.

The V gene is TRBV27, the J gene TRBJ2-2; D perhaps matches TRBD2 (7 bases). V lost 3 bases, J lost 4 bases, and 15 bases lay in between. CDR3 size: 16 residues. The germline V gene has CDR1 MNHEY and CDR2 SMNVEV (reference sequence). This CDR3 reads CASSFLGGEVTGELFF. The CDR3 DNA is TGTGCCAGCAGTTTTCTAGGGGGGGAGGTCACCGGGGAGCTGTTTTTT.

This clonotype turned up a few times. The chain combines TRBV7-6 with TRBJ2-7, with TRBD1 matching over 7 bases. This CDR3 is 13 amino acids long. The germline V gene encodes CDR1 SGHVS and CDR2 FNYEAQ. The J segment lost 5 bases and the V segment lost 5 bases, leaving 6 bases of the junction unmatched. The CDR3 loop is CASSPTGPNEQYF. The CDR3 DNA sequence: TGTGCCAGCAGCCCGACAGGGCCCAACGAGCAGTACTTC. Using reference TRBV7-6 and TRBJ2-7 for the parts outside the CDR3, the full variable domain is GAGVSQSPRYKVTKRGQDVALRCDPISGHVSLYWYRQALGQGPEFLTYFNYEAQQDKSGLPNDRFSAERPEGSISTLTIQRTEQRDSAMYRCASSPTGPNEQYFGPGTRLTVT.

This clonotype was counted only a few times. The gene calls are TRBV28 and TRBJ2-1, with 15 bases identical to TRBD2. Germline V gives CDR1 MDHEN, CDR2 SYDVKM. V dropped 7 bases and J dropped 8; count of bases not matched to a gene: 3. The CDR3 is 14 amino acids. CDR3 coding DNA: TGTGCCAGCACAAGGACTAGCGGGGGGGATGAGCAGTTCTTC. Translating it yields CASTRTSGGDEQFF.

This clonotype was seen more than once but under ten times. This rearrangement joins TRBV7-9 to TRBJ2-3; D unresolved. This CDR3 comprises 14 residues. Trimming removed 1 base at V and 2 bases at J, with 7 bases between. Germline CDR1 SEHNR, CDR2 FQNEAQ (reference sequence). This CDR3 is CASSLEQYTDTQYF. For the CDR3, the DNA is TGTGCCAGCAGCTTAGAACAGTACACAGATACGCAGTATTTT.

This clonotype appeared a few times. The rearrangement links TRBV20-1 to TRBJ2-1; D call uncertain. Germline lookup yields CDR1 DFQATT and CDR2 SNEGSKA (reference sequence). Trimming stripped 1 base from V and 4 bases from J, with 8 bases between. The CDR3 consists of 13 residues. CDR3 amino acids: CSARVFSYNEQFF. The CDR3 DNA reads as TGCAGTGCTAGAGTCTTCTCGTACAATGAGCAGTTCTTC.

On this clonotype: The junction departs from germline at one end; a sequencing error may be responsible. The CDR3 protein is CASSMDSSNYGHTF. CDR3 DNA sequence: TGTGCCAGCAGTATGGATTCATCTAACTATGGCCACACCTTC. The chain joins TRBV25-1 to TRBJ1-2; no firm D call. The CDR3 has 14 residues. The germline V gene encodes CDR1 MGHDK and CDR2 SYGVNS.

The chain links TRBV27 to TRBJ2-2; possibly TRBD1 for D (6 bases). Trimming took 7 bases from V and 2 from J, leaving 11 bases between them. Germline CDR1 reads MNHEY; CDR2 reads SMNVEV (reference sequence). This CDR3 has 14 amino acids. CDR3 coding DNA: TGTGCCAGCACATTACAGGGTAACACCGGGGAGCTGTTTTTT. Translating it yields CASTLQGNTGELFF.

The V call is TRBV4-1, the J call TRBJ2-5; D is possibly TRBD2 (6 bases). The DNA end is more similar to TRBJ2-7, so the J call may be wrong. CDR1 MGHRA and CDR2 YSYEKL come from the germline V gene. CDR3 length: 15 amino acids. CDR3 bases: TGCGCCAGCAGCCCTTTCAACCCGGGGGTAGACGAGCAGTACTTC. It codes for CASSPFNPGVDEQYF.

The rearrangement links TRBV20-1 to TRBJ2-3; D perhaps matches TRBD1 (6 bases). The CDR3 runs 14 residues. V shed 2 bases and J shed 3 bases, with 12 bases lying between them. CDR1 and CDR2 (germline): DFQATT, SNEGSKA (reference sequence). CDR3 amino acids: CSARPRGVTDTQYF. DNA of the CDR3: TGCAGTGCTAGACCCAGGGGAGTAACAGATACGCAGTATTTT.

The CDR3 protein is CASSLVASEYNEQFF. CDR3 in DNA: TGCGCCAGCAGCTTGGTGGCTAGCGAATACAATGAGCAGTTCTTC. The genes are TRBV5-1 and TRBJ2-1; TRBD2 is a possible D gene (6 bases). Trimming shortened V by 0 bases and J by 4 bases, and 11 bases separated the two germline ends. The CDR3 has 15 residues. Germline-derived CDR1 and CDR2 are SGHRS and YFSETQ.

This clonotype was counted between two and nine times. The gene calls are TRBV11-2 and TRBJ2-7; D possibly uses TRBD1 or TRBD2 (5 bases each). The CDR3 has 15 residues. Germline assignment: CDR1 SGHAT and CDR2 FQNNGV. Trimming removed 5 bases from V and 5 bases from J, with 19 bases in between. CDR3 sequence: CASSGIRDGSHEQYF. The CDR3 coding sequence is TGTGCCAGCAGCGGAATTCGGGACGGTTCCCACGAGCAGTACTTC.

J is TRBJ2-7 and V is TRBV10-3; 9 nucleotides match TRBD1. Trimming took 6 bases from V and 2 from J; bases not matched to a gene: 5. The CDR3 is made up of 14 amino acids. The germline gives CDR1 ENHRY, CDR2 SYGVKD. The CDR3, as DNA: TGTGCCATCAGGACCGGACAGGGGACCTACGAGCAGTACTTC. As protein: CAIRTGQGTYEQYF.

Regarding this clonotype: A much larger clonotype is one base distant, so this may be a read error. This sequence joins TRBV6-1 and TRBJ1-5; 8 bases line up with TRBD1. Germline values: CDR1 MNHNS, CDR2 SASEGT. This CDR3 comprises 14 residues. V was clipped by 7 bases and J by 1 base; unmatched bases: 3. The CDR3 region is CASTWTGSNQPQHF. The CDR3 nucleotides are TGTGCCAGCACCTGGACAGGGAGCAATCAGCCCCAGCATTTT.